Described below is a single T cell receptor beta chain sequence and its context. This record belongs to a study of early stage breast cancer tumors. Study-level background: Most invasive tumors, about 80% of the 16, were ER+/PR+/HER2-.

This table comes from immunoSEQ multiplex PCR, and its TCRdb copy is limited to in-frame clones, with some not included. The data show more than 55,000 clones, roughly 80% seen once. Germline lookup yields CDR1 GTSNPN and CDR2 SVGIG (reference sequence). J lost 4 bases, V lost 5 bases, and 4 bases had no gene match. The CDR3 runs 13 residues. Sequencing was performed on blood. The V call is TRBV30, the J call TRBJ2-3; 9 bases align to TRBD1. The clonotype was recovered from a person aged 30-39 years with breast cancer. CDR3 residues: CAWFGTGPDTQYF. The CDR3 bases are TGTGCCTGGTTTGGGACAGGGCCAGATACGCAGTATTTT.